These 14 T cell receptor beta chains originate from one sample sequenced in a study of blood T cells in healthy people across ages. With a J-beta primer mix and a sample-barcoded 5' primer, a second PCR ran about 7 to 11 cycles. TCRdb re-called the 5' RACE reads through MiXCR, storing one row per CDR3 protein. Of about 650,000 distinct CDR3 sequences detected, roughly 30% appear once; the ten largest clones hold 15% to 17%. Input material: blood. Source of these receptors: a woman of 80 years or more in good health.

In its sample, this clonotype was seen many times. The chain recombines TRBV20-1 with TRBJ2-5; D remains ambiguous. Germline CDR1 reads DFQATT; CDR2 reads SNEGSKA (reference sequence). Trimming pared 0 bases from V and 0 bases from J, leaving 11 bases between. The length of the CDR3 is 15 residues. CDR3 protein: CSARDLRQYQETQYF. The DNA of the CDR3 is TGCAGTGCTAGAGATCTGCGGCAGTACCAAGAGACCCAGTACTTC.

This clonotype was observed at least ten times. The V and J genes are TRBV5-6 and TRBJ2-7; TRBD1 matches at 8 bases. The CDR3 sequence is 15 residues long. V dropped 4 bases and J dropped 4; count of bases not matched to a gene: 10. Germline lookup yields CDR1 SGHDT and CDR2 YYEEEE. CDR3 loop: CASSVGQGAHYEQYF. CDR3 nucleotides: TGTGCCAGCAGCGTCGGACAGGGCGCCCATTACGAGCAGTACTTC.

The rearrangement links TRBV7-9 to TRBJ1-6; TRBD1 aligns across 7 bases. This CDR3 region has 16 residues. CDR1 and CDR2 (germline): SEHNR, FQNEAQ (reference sequence). V shed 5 bases, J shed 5 bases, and the junction held 9 bases outside the gene matches. This CDR3 is CASSPYAGQNNSPLHF. Here the CDR3 DNA reads TGTGCCAGCAGCCCCTATGCGGGACAGAATAATTCACCCCTCCACTTT.

This clonotype has ten or more counts. CDR3 region: CAAARDRGAEQYF. CDR3 sequence (DNA): TGTGCTGCGGCACGGGACAGGGGGGCCGAGCAGTACTTC. The chain has TRBV10-3 and TRBJ2-7; 11 bases line up with TRBD1. This CDR3 has 13 residues. The V gene's germline CDR1 is ENHRY and CDR2 SYGVKD.

The table lists this clonotype with many counts. This chain connects TRBV5-6 to TRBJ1-5; 7 bases align to TRBD1. With V trimmed by 2 bases and J by 0 bases, 2 bases remained unmatched. The germline V gene encodes CDR1 SGHDT and CDR2 YYEEEE. The CDR3 runs to 15 residues. The CDR3 DNA reads TGTGCCAGCAGCTTCGGGGACAGTAGCAATCAGCCCCAGCATTTT. The encoded protein is CASSFGDSSNQPQHF.

This clonotype was recorded a few times. The chain joins TRBV7-9 to TRBJ1-6; the match to TRBD1 covers 7 bases. V lost 5 bases and J lost 0; bases outside the gene matches: 10. Germline CDR1 SEHNR, CDR2 FQNEAQ (reference sequence). The CDR3 sequence is 18 residues long. The CDR3 loop reads CASSPSVTGSSYNSPLHF. CDR3 DNA: TGTGCCAGCAGCCCTTCCGTGACAGGGAGCTCCTATAATTCACCCCTCCACTTT.

V is TRBV10-2 and J is TRBJ2-1; 9 bases align to TRBD2. Germline-derived CDR1 and CDR2 are WSHSY and SAAADI. V trimming: 2 bases; J trimming: 13 bases; junction bases outside the gene matches: 15. The length of the CDR3 is 16 residues. The CDR3: CASSESRLAVGETQFF. DNA for the CDR3: TGCGCCAGCAGTGAGAGTAGACTAGCGGTCGGGGAGACCCAGTTCTTC.

On this clonotype itself: A much larger clone lies a single base off, so this may be a read error. The genes are TRBV11-2 and TRBJ2-6; a possible D gene is TRBD2 (6 bases). Per the germline V gene, CDR1 is SGHAT and CDR2 is FQNNGV. The CDR3 runs 17 residues. As DNA, the CDR3 is TGTGCCAGCAGCTTAGATCTCGGGGGATCTGGGGCCAACGTCCCGACTTTC. It is translated as CASSLDLGGSGANVPTF.

This chain joins TRBV20-1 and TRBJ2-7; D uncertain. The CDR3 consists of 15 residues. The V and J ends lost 3 bases and 0 bases respectively, with 15 bases between them. Germline-derived CDR1 and CDR2 are DFQATT and SNEGSKA (reference sequence). In DNA form, the CDR3 reads TGCAGTGCTAGGCCCCGTGGTCGGAACTCCTACGAGCAGTACTTC. Residues: CSARPRGRNSYEQYF.

CDR3: CASSPLGGAYGYTF. The CDR3 DNA reads as TGTGCCAGCAGCCCATTGGGGGGGGCTTATGGCTACACCTTC. V is TRBV7-9 and J is TRBJ1-2; D is possibly TRBD1 (6 bases). The V gene lost 5 bases and the J gene lost 5 bases, with 15 bases spanning the gap. This CDR3 contains 14 residues. From germline, CDR1 is SEHNR and CDR2 FQNEAQ (reference sequence).

This clonotype was detected many times. The chain couples TRBV20-1 to TRBJ2-3; TRBD2 is a possible D gene (6 bases). Trimming took off 7 bases at V and 6 bases at J, with 17 bases between the two ends. The germline V gene encodes CDR1 DFQATT and CDR2 SNEGSKA (reference sequence). The CDR3 sequence is 13 residues long. The CDR3 DNA reads TGCAGTGTCGACCGGGACTCAGAGGATACGCAGTATTTT. Translation gives CSVDRDSEDTQYF.

This clonotype showed up many times. The V call is TRBV28, the J call TRBJ2-3; possibly TRBD2 for D (6 bases). CDR1 is MDHEN and CDR2 is SYDVKM in the germline V gene. This CDR3 region has 15 residues. V shed 8 bases and J shed 2 bases, with 17 bases lying between them. This chain's CDR3 is CASGGAARNTDTQYF. The CDR3 bases are TGTGCCAGCGGCGGGGCGGCGCGGAACACAGATACGCAGTATTTT.

V gene TRBV5-5 combines with J gene TRBJ2-3; no firm D call. Germline V gene data show CDR1 as SGHKS and CDR2 as YYEKEE (reference sequence). V lost 3 bases, J lost 7 bases, and 15 bases lay in between. The CDR3 has 14 amino acids. CDR3 region: CASSWAVEPHTQYF. The CDR3 DNA follows: TGTGCCAGCAGCTGGGCGGTCGAGCCACATACGCAGTATTTT.

This clonotype was recorded many times. The chain uses TRBV5-1 and TRBJ2-5; 8 bases match TRBD1. V shed 5 bases, J shed 4 bases, and the junction held 16 bases outside the gene matches. From germline, CDR1 is SGHRS and CDR2 YFSETQ. The CDR3 runs to 17 residues. CDR3 in amino acids: CASSFNPLGQGTETQYF. DNA of the CDR3: TGCGCCAGCAGTTTTAACCCTCTCGGACAGGGTACAGAGACCCAGTACTTC.